The 27 T cell receptor beta chains below all came from one sample that was sequenced in a study of OX40 agonist ivuxolimab in advanced cancers. This table comes from immunoSEQ multiplex PCR, and its TCRdb copy is limited to in-frame clones, with some not included. The table shows over 100,000 clones, with just under 95% occurring only once. The sequencing used CD4+ or CD8+ T cells sorted from blood, collected in a trial of the OX40 agonist ivuxolimab. The receptor source for this set is an adult with an advanced solid tumor such as melanoma, head and neck, liver or kidney cancer.

The rearrangement uses TRBV5-1 and TRBJ2-7, with 7 bases that match TRBD1. The CDR3 covers 15 residues. V lost 0 bases to trimming and J lost 3 bases; unmatched junction nucleotides: 6. The germline CDR1 and CDR2 sequences are SGHRS and YFSETQ. The CDR3 sequence is CASSLGLGQNYEQYF. The CDR3 bases are TGCGCCAGCAGCTTGGGTTTGGGACAGAACTACGAGCAGTACTTC.

J is TRBJ2-1 and V is TRBV9; D remains ambiguous. The CDR3 sequence is 15 residues long. Germline CDR1 and CDR2: SGDLS and YYNGEE. V shed 2 bases and J shed 7 bases, with 16 bases lying between them. In DNA, the CDR3 is TGTGCCAGCAGCGTTGAGGATCGGTCTGGGAATGAGCAGTTCTTC. Residues: CASSVEDRSGNEQFF. Drawing the rest from reference TRBV9 and TRBJ2-1, the complete variable domain is DSGVTQTPKHLITATGQRVTLRCSPRSGDLSVYWYQQSLDQGLQFLIQYYNGEERAKGNILERFSAQQFPDLHSELNLSSLELGDSALYFCASSVEDRSGNEQFFGPGTRLTVL.

The gene calls are TRBV19 and TRBJ1-5; D not resolved. The CDR3 extends over 12 amino acids. Germline V gene lookup returns CDR1 LNHDA and CDR2 SQIVND (reference sequence). V lost 1 base and J 12 bases, leaving 10 bases between the germline ends. CDR3 protein: CASSIVGRHQHF. DNA for the CDR3: TGTGCCAGTAGTATAGTCGGCAGGCACCAGCATTTT.

The gene calls are TRBV2 and TRBJ1-2, with D possibly being TRBD1 (5 bases). This CDR3 comprises 16 residues. Germline V CDR1 and CDR2: SNHLY, FYNNEI. V gave up 3 bases and J gave up 2 bases, with 16 bases separating them. The CDR3 sequence: CASSDLGGGPNYGYTF. In nucleotides, the CDR3 is TGTGCCAGCAGTGACTTGGGGGGAGGCCCCAACTATGGCTACACCTTC. The variable domain in full, completed from reference TRBV2 and TRBJ1-2, reads EPEVTQTPSHQVTQMGQEVILRCVPISNHLYFYWYRQILGQKVEFLVSFYNNEISEKSEIFDDQFSVERPDGSNFTLKIRSTKLEDSAMYFCASSDLGGGPNYGYTFGSGTRLTVV.

The V gene is TRBV7-6, the J gene TRBJ2-1; the D call may be TRBD1 or TRBD2 (5 bases each). This CDR3 is built from 14 residues. V gave up 5 bases and J gave up 7 bases, with 15 bases separating them. Germline-derived CDR1 and CDR2 are SGHVS and FNYEAQ. This CDR3 reads CASSPPRGGNEQFF. For the CDR3, the DNA is TGTGCCAGCAGCCCCCCGAGGGGCGGGAATGAGCAGTTCTTC.

The chain employs TRBV9 and TRBJ1-3; D is possibly TRBD1 (5 bases). V was clipped by 1 base and J by 2 bases, with 13 bases between them. This CDR3 has 16 residues. The V gene's germline CDR1 is SGDLS and CDR2 YYNGEE. CDR3 in amino acids: CASSVLASGTGNTIYF. The CDR3 coding sequence is TGTGCCAGCAGCGTACTCGCCTCAGGGACTGGAAACACCATATATTTT.

J is TRBJ2-5 and V is TRBV19, with unresolved D. This CDR3 is 13 amino acids long. The germline CDR1 and CDR2 sequences are LNHDA and SQIVND (reference sequence). V lost 2 bases, J lost 2 bases, and 6 bases lay in between. CDR3 nucleotides: TGTGCCAGTAGTATACAGAGACAAGAGACCCAGTACTTC. Translating gives CASSIQRQETQYF.

The V call is TRBV11-3, the J call TRBJ2-5, with TRBD1 matching over 8 bases. V lost 1 base and J lost 5; bases outside the gene matches: 3. This CDR3 has 14 amino acids. From germline, CDR1 is SGHNT and CDR2 YENEEA. DNA of the CDR3: TGTGCCAGCAGCTTAGCAGGGGGCGGTGAGACCCAGTACTTC. Protein sequence: CASSLAGGGETQYF.

This clone was recorded only once. The V and J genes are TRBV27 and TRBJ1-6, with 7 nucleotides matching TRBD1. The CDR3 has 14 amino acids. The ends lost 4 bases at V and 9 bases at J; junction bases unmatched: 6. Germline CDR1 reads MNHEY; CDR2 reads SMNVEV (reference sequence). In DNA form, the CDR3 reads TGTGCCAGCAGTTCTACAGGGGTAGGTTCACCCCTCCACTTT. Translating it yields CASSSTGVGSPLHF.

This chain uses TRBV4-2 with TRBJ2-1, with D possibly matching TRBD1 (5 bases). This CDR3 is 14 amino acids long. Germline CDR1 reads LGHNA; CDR2 reads YNFKEQ. The V and J ends lost 5 bases and 7 bases respectively, with 15 bases between them. The CDR3 DNA follows: TGTGCCAGCAGCTTGGGGCAGGGTAGGAATGAGCAGTTCTTC. It is translated as CASSLGQGRNEQFF.

The rearrangement uses TRBV19 and TRBJ1-2, with D possibly matching TRBD1 (6 bases). This CDR3 has 15 amino acids. The V end lost 7 bases, the J end lost 3 bases, and 18 bases lay between the germline ends. Germline V gene lookup returns CDR1 LNHDA and CDR2 SQIVND (reference sequence). The CDR3 DNA reads as TGTGCCAGTATGGCCACAGGGTATTTGGACTATGGCTACACCTTC. Translated, it gives CASMATGYLDYGYTF.

V is TRBV29-1 and J is TRBJ2-5; D remains unclear. CDR3 length equals 13 residues. V lost 7 bases and J lost 5, with 17 bases in between. The V gene's germline CDR1 is SQVTM and CDR2 ANQGSEA. The CDR3 nucleotides read TGCAGCGCCAAAAACCGGGTCCTCGAGACCCAGTACTTC. Protein: CSAKNRVLETQYF.

The V and J genes are TRBV6-5 and TRBJ2-5; a weak D match, TRBD1 (5 bases). Germline V gene sequence: CDR1 MNHEY, CDR2 SVGAGI. The CDR3 extends over 14 amino acids. The V gene lost 5 bases and the J gene lost 1 base, with 11 bases spanning the gap. The CDR3 here is CASSPNDSQETQYF. Written as DNA, the CDR3 is TGTGCCAGCAGTCCGAATGACAGCCAAGAGACCCAGTACTTC.

J is TRBJ1-2 and V is TRBV28; the match to TRBD1 covers 7 bases. Germline CDR1 is MDHEN and CDR2 is SYDVKM. The CDR3 sequence is 15 residues long. Trimming removed 5 bases from V and 1 base from J; junction bases left unmatched: 7. CDR3: CASSLLQGFNYGYTF. The DNA for the CDR3 is TGTGCCAGCAGTCTCCTACAGGGGTTTAACTATGGCTACACCTTC.

The chain employs TRBV5-1 and TRBJ2-3; 14 nucleotides agree with TRBD2. Per germline, CDR1 SGHRS and CDR2 YFSETQ. V lost 4 bases and J lost 6; bases outside the gene matches: 10. The CDR3 is 17 residues long. CDR3 region: CASSPGLAGATVDTQYF. DNA for the CDR3: TGCGCCAGCAGCCCGGGACTAGCGGGGGCCACGGTGGATACGCAGTATTTT.

The chain uses TRBV18 and TRBJ1-4; TRBD1 is a possible D gene (6 bases). CDR1 and CDR2 (germline): KGHSH, LQKENI. CDR3 length: 15 residues. V was cut by 6 bases and J by 3 bases, with 14 bases left in between. CDR3 DNA: TGTGCCAGCTCGCCTGTCGGACAGCCTAATGAAAAACTGTTTTTT. Amino acids: CASSPVGQPNEKLFF.

This clone was counted a single time. The genes are TRBV5-1 and TRBJ2-7, with D maybe TRBD2 (6 bases). The CDR3 has 14 residues. Germline CDR1 reads SGHRS; CDR2 reads YFSETQ. Trimming took 4 bases from V and 3 from J, leaving 14 bases between them. The CDR3 sequence is CASSASSAGYEQYF. The CDR3 nucleotides are TGCGCCAGCAGCGCATCTAGCGCCGGCTACGAGCAGTACTTC.

The V gene is TRBV30, the J gene TRBJ1-4; D gene unclear. The germline gives CDR1 GTSNPN, CDR2 SVGIG (reference sequence). The CDR3 length is 13 residues. The V and J ends lost 1 base and 10 bases respectively, with 13 bases between them. CDR3 protein: CAWSATISGKLFF. For the CDR3, the DNA is TGTGCCTGGAGTGCCACAATTTCCGGAAAACTGTTTTTT.

The genes are TRBV2 and TRBJ2-5; D assignment may be TRBD1 or TRBD2 (11 bases each). Trimming removed 6 bases from V and 9 bases from J, with 23 bases in between. The CDR3 sequence is 15 residues long. Germline CDR1 is SNHLY and CDR2 is FYNNEI. The chain's CDR3 is CASRRDRGGLAAQYF. CDR3 coding DNA: TGTGCCAGCAGGAGGGACAGGGGGGGACTAGCGGCCCAGTACTTC. Combining the CDR3 with reference TRBV2 and TRBJ2-5 gives the whole variable domain EPEVTQTPSHQVTQMGQEVILRCVPISNHLYFYWYRQILGQKVEFLVSFYNNEISEKSEIFDDQFSVERPDGSNFTLKIRSTKLEDSAMYFCASRRDRGGLAAQYFGPGTRLLVL.

The chain carries TRBV19 and TRBJ2-3; 8 nucleotides match TRBD2. There are 15 residues in the CDR3. V shed 4 bases and J 3 bases; nucleotides not matched to a gene: 6. Germline V gives CDR1 LNHDA, CDR2 SQIVND (reference sequence). CDR3 sequence (DNA): TGTGCCAGTAGTAAAGCGGGAGTGGAGACAGATACGCAGTATTTT. As protein: CASSKAGVETDTQYF.

The CDR3 DNA is TGTGCCAGCAAGTTATCCGGGACAGGGGAGAAGCAGTACTTC. Protein: CASKLSGTGEKQYF. The rearrangement joins TRBV6-1 to TRBJ2-7, with 10 bases matching TRBD1. Per the germline V gene, CDR1 is MNHNS and CDR2 is SASEGT. The CDR3 length is 14 residues. Losses at the gene ends were 7 bases for V and 8 bases for J; bases not matched to a gene: 11.

This chain uses TRBV7-2 with TRBJ1-5; TRBD1 matches at 7 bases. CDR3 length: 13 residues. Germline values: CDR1 SGHTA, CDR2 FQGNSA. Trimming cost V 5 bases and J 6 bases; bases outside gene matches: 4. The DNA of the CDR3 is TGTGCCAGCAGCCAGGGGGTGGGTCAGCCCCAGCATTTT. As protein: CASSQGVGQPQHF.

V and J are TRBV19 and TRBJ2-7; D possibly corresponds to TRBD2 (6 bases). The CDR3 is 14 residues long. In germline, CDR1 is LNHDA, CDR2 SQIVND (reference sequence). The germline V and J ends were trimmed by 5 bases and 4 bases, with 15 bases remaining between them. CDR3 region: CASSDPGLNYEQYF. DNA of the CDR3: TGTGCCAGTAGTGATCCGGGACTTAATTACGAGCAGTACTTC.

The CDR3 spells CATSSALGQGDEKLFF. In DNA form, the CDR3 reads TGTGCCACCAGCAGTGCTTTAGGACAGGGTGATGAAAAACTGTTTTTT. The chain combines TRBV15 with TRBJ1-4; TRBD1 agrees at 8 bases. CDR3 length: 16 residues. Trimming at V came to 3 bases and at J to 6 bases, leaving 9 bases not matched to a gene. Germline CDR1 reads LNHNV; CDR2 reads YYDKDF (reference sequence).

The J gene is TRBJ1-2, the V gene TRBV7-2; TRBD1 might be the D (5 bases). Trimming pared 1 base from V and 8 bases from J, leaving 11 bases between. CDR1 is SGHTA and CDR2 is FQGNSA in the germline V gene. The CDR3 spans 13 residues. The CDR3: CASSLGRDEGYTF. CDR3 nucleotides: TGTGCCAGCAGCTTAGGCAGGGACGAGGGCTACACCTTC. Combining the CDR3 with reference TRBV7-2 and TRBJ1-2 gives the whole variable domain GAGVSQSPSNKVTEKGKDVELRCDPISGHTALYWYRQSLGQGLEFLIYFQGNSAPDKSGLPSDRFSAERTGGSVSTLTIQRTQQEDSAVYLCASSLGRDEGYTFGSGTRLTVV.

J is TRBJ2-5 and V is TRBV2; 11 positions agree with TRBD2. V shed 3 bases, J shed 4 bases, and the junction held 7 bases outside the gene matches. The CDR3 is 16 residues long. Looked up from germline, CDR1 is SNHLY and CDR2 is FYNNEI. The CDR3 sequence is CASSDGASGGLETQYF. The CDR3 DNA sequence: TGTGCCAGCAGTGACGGGGCTAGCGGGGGGTTAGAGACCCAGTACTTC.

The gene calls are TRBV5-1 and TRBJ1-2; 8 nucleotides agree with TRBD1. The CDR3 extends over 16 amino acids. J was trimmed by 6 bases and V by 6 bases; bases with no gene match: 16. Germline CDR1 SGHRS, CDR2 YFSETQ. The CDR3 DNA reads as TGCGCCAGCAAAGGTCAGGGGGCTACCGGGATAGATGGCTACACCTTC. Protein product: CASKGQGATGIDGYTF. Full variable domain (missing parts from reference TRBV5-1 and TRBJ1-2): KAGVTQTPRYLIKTRGQQVTLSCSPISGHRSVSWYQQTPGQGLQFLFEYFSETQRNKGNFPGRFSGRQFSNSRSEMNVSTLELGDSALYLCASKGQGATGIDGYTFGSGTRLTVV.